These 27 T cell receptor beta chains share one sample of origin, sequenced in a study of CD8+ T cells in alopecia areata. RNA extraction was followed by reverse transcription into cDNA, which acted as the sequencing template. Data came from immunoSEQ multiplex PCR; TCRdb stores just in-frame clones and leaves some out. This sample has about 180,000 clones; 50% to 70% occur once, and the top ten carry about 1.5%. The material sequenced was CD4+ T cells sorted from blood, taken at week 0. These receptor sequences come from a human donor with alopecia areata.

V is TRBV15 and J is TRBJ2-1; 7 bases line up with TRBD1. This CDR3 is built from 15 residues. The V gene end was trimmed by 1 base and the J gene end by 3 bases; junction bases not matched to a gene: 3. Germline CDR1 is LNHNV and CDR2 is YYDKDF (reference sequence). CDR3 nucleotide sequence: TGTGCCACCAGCAGAGCGGCAGGGGGCTACAATGAGCAGTTCTTC. It codes for CATSRAAGGYNEQFF. Together with reference TRBV15 and TRBJ2-1, the CDR3 gives the full variable domain: DAMVIQNPRYQVTQFGKPVTLSCSQTLNHNVMYWYQQKSSQAPKLLFHYYDKDFNNEADTPDNFQSRRPNTSFCFLDIRSPGLGDTAMYLCATSRAAGGYNEQFFGPGTRLTVL.

CDR3 coding DNA: TGTGCCTGGAGTACAGGGGTCTTGAAAGAGACCCAGTACTTC. Protein product: CAWSTGVLKETQYF. The genes are TRBV30 and TRBJ2-5; TRBD1 matches at 7 bases. Germline assignment: CDR1 GTSNPN and CDR2 SVGIG (reference sequence). Trimming at V came to 2 bases and at J to 3 bases, leaving 6 bases not matched to a gene. The CDR3 totals 14 residues.

The gene calls are TRBV30 and TRBJ2-1; 7 nucleotides line up with TRBD2. The germline V gene encodes CDR1 GTSNPN and CDR2 SVGIG (reference sequence). V shed 0 bases, J shed 6 bases, and the junction held 11 bases outside the gene matches. The CDR3 is 16 residues long. Written as DNA, the CDR3 is TGTGCCTGGAGTGTACCAGCGGGGAACCACCTCAATGAGCAGTTCTTC. Its translation is CAWSVPAGNHLNEQFF.

Of note for this clone: Other nucleotide sequences from this sample produce the same CDR3. The V and J genes are TRBV7-2 and TRBJ2-3; D remains ambiguous. This CDR3 is 11 amino acids long. V lost 3 bases and J 6 bases, leaving 4 bases between the germline ends. Per germline, CDR1 SGHTA and CDR2 FQGNSA. For the CDR3, the DNA is TGTGCCAGCAGCTTCGGGGATACGCAGTATTTT. Protein sequence: CASSFGDTQYF.

This clone was seen a few times. The chain joins TRBV5-1 to TRBJ1-6, with D perhaps TRBD1 (5 bases). The germline CDR1 and CDR2 sequences are SGHRS and YFSETQ. CDR3 length equals 13 residues. V lost 3 bases and J 9 bases, leaving 10 bases between the germline ends. The DNA of the CDR3 is TGCGCCAGCAGCTACAGGATCGGTTCACCCCTCCACTTT. Translated, it gives CASSYRIGSPLHF.

This clone was counted between two and nine times. The V and J genes are TRBV29-1 and TRBJ2-1, with D maybe TRBD1 (7 bases). Germline lookup yields CDR1 SQVTM and CDR2 ANQGSEA. CDR3 length: 12 residues. Here the CDR3 DNA reads TGCAGAGCGGAGGGGGCGTCTAGTGAGCAGTTCTTC. Its translation is CRAEGASSEQFF.

This clone was seen a few times. This rearrangement joins TRBV15 to TRBJ2-3; 14 bases are a match to TRBD2. Trimming cost V 9 bases and J 3 bases; bases outside gene matches: 8. The CDR3 sequence is 16 residues long. Germline V gene lookup returns CDR1 LNHNV and CDR2 YYDKDF (reference sequence). The CDR3 sequence: CATLPGLAGETDTQYF. In DNA, the CDR3 is TGTGCCACTCTACCGGGACTAGCGGGGGAAACAGATACGCAGTATTTT. Using reference TRBV15 and TRBJ2-3 for the parts outside the CDR3, the full variable domain is DAMVIQNPRYQVTQFGKPVTLSCSQTLNHNVMYWYQQKSSQAPKLLFHYYDKDFNNEADTPDNFQSRRPNTSFCFLDIRSPGLGDTAMYLCATLPGLAGETDTQYFGPGTRLTVL.

The chain uses TRBV28 and TRBJ1-2; D gene uncertain. The germline gives CDR1 MDHEN, CDR2 SYDVKM. This CDR3 is 15 amino acids long. V lost 2 bases, J lost 0 bases, and 10 bases lay in between. The CDR3 coding sequence is TGTGCCAGCAGTTTAGACGTGATAGCTAACTATGGCTACACCTTC. Protein: CASSLDVIANYGYTF.

This clone was seen ten or more times. This chain uses TRBV10-3 with TRBJ2-5; TRBD1 might be the D (6 bases). CDR1 is ENHRY and CDR2 is SYGVKD in the germline V gene. The ends were cut back, 3 bases at V and 2 bases at J, with 13 bases in the middle. The CDR3 sequence is 15 residues long. DNA for the CDR3: TGTGCCATCAGTGATTCGAACAGGGTACAAGAGACCCAGTACTTC. This gives the protein CAISDSNRVQETQYF.

This chain connects TRBV4-2 to TRBJ1-2; the D gene is possibly TRBD1 (5 bases). The V gene's germline CDR1 is LGHNA and CDR2 YNFKEQ. This CDR3 is built from 14 residues. Deletions cut 0 bases from V and 3 bases from J, with 8 bases between. CDR3 in DNA: TGTGCCAGCAGCCAAGATGGGACCGACTATGGCTACACCTTC. This encodes CASSQDGTDYGYTF.

This clone has more than one count but fewer than ten. J is TRBJ2-4 and V is TRBV30, with D perhaps assigned TRBD1 or TRBD2 (6 bases each). V lost 3 bases to trimming and J lost 6 bases, with 15 bases between them. Germline V gene data show CDR1 as GTSNPN and CDR2 as SVGIG (reference sequence). This CDR3 comprises 14 residues. CDR3 amino acids: CAWRRGDSGNIQYF. The CDR3 DNA reads as TGTGCCTGGAGAAGGGGGGATTCGGGAAACATTCAGTACTTC.

The genes are TRBV7-2 and TRBJ2-7; TRBD1 aligns across 7 bases. The CDR3 is 13 residues long. V gave up 4 bases and J gave up 5 bases; unmatched junction bases: 5. Germline-derived CDR1 and CDR2 are SGHTA and FQGNSA. CDR3 sequence reads: CASSSDREHEQYF. In nucleotides, the CDR3 is TGTGCCAGCAGCTCCGACAGGGAGCACGAGCAGTACTTC. Together with reference TRBV7-2 and TRBJ2-7, the CDR3 gives the full variable domain: GAGVSQSPSNKVTEKGKDVELRCDPISGHTALYWYRQSLGQGLEFLIYFQGNSAPDKSGLPSDRFSAERTGGSVSTLTIQRTQQEDSAVYLCASSSDREHEQYFGPGTRLTVT.

The J gene is TRBJ1-6, the V gene TRBV5-4, with TRBD1 as a possible D gene (6 bases). In germline, CDR1 is SGHNT, CDR2 YYREEE (reference sequence). The germline V and J ends were trimmed by 0 bases and 13 bases, with 8 bases remaining between them. CDR3 length equals 12 residues. As DNA, the CDR3 is TGTGCCAGCAGCTTGGTTGGGGGCCCCCTCCACTTT. Translated: CASSLVGGPLHF.

The chain has TRBV6-5 and TRBJ2-5; D remains unclear. Trimming shortened V by 1 base and J by 5 bases, and 11 bases separated the two germline ends. Germline loops: CDR1 MNHEY, CDR2 SVGAGI. This CDR3 has 14 amino acids. CDR3 residues: CASSYFGVGETQYF. The CDR3 nucleotides read TGTGCCAGCAGTTACTTTGGAGTTGGTGAGACCCAGTACTTC.

The V and J genes are TRBV5-1 and TRBJ1-2; 8 bases fit TRBD1. The CDR3 totals 15 residues. Germline V gene lookup returns CDR1 SGHRS and CDR2 YFSETQ. After removal of 0 bases from V and 4 bases from J, the junction contained 5 bases not matched to a gene. The CDR3: CASSLVPGQVYGYTF. CDR3 nucleotide sequence: TGCGCCAGCAGCTTGGTACCGGGACAGGTCTATGGCTACACCTTC.

V and J are TRBV29-1 and TRBJ2-3, with a weak D call TRBD2 (5 bases). CDR3 length equals 11 residues. Trimming removed 8 bases at V and 4 bases at J, with 10 bases between. Germline lookup yields CDR1 SQVTM and CDR2 ANQGSEA. DNA of the CDR3: TGCAGCACCCGAGGGCCAGATACGCAGTATTTT. Residues: CSTRGPDTQYF.

This chain links TRBV7-2 with TRBJ2-1; 8 nucleotides agree with TRBD2. This CDR3 comprises 15 residues. J lost 4 bases, V lost 5 bases, and 7 bases had no gene match. From germline, CDR1 is SGHTA and CDR2 FQGNSA. The DNA for the CDR3 is TGTGCCAGCAGCGTTAGCGGGGACCCTTACAATGAGCAGTTCTTC. It is translated as CASSVSGDPYNEQFF.

This rearrangement joins TRBV7-2 to TRBJ1-6; no firm D call. The CDR3 runs to 14 residues. Germline values: CDR1 SGHTA, CDR2 FQGNSA. V was cut by 5 bases and J by 7 bases, with 12 bases left in between. This chain's CDR3 is CASSPLPLNSPLHF. In DNA, the CDR3 is TGTGCCAGCAGCCCGTTACCCTTAAATTCACCCCTCCACTTT.

Concerning this clone itself: Other DNA variants within this sample encode the same CDR3. The V gene is TRBV29-1, the J gene TRBJ1-1, with D unclear. There are 10 residues in the CDR3. CDR1 is SQVTM and CDR2 is ANQGSEA in the germline V gene. The V gene lost 6 bases and the J gene lost 2 bases, with 4 bases spanning the gap. This CDR3 is CSVLNTEAFF. The DNA of the CDR3 is TGCAGCGTATTAAACACTGAAGCTTTCTTT. Together with reference TRBV29-1 and TRBJ1-1, the CDR3 gives the full variable domain: SAVISQKPSRDICQRGTSLTIQCQVDSQVTMMFWYRQQPGQSLTLIATANQGSEATYESGFVIDKFPISRPNLTFSTLTVSNMSPEDSSIYLCSVLNTEAFFGQGTRLTVV.

The chain recombines TRBV10-3 with TRBJ2-7; the match to TRBD1 covers 9 bases. This CDR3 contains 14 residues. J was trimmed by 2 bases and V by 6 bases; bases with no gene match: 5. Germline values: CDR1 ENHRY, CDR2 SYGVKD. The CDR3 sequence is CAIRPGQGTYEQYF. For the CDR3, the DNA is TGTGCCATCAGACCGGGACAGGGTACCTACGAGCAGTACTTC.

The gene calls are TRBV7-6 and TRBJ2-7, with D possibly being TRBD1 (6 bases). The CDR3 runs 18 residues. V was pared by 5 bases and J by 4 bases, with 27 bases between. From germline, CDR1 is SGHVS and CDR2 FNYEAQ. CDR3 in DNA: TGTGCCAGCAGCATTATCCCTACCGTGGGGACAACTTTATACGAGCAGTACTTC. Its translation is CASSIIPTVGTTLYEQYF.

This chain uses TRBV21-1 with TRBJ2-6. TRBV21-1 is designated a pseudogene. The length of the CDR3 is 18 residues. Here the CDR3 reads CASSTVRRLLFRANVLTF. The CDR3 DNA is TGTGCCAGCAGCACAGTCAGGCGCTTACTATTTAGGGCCAACGTCCTGACTTTC.

This chain links TRBV2 with TRBJ2-3; D is unclear. Germline V gene sequence: CDR1 SNHLY, CDR2 FYNNEI. CDR3 length: 15 amino acids. With 4 bases removed from V and 2 bases from J, the gap between germline ends came to 13 bases. CDR3 nucleotides: TGTGCCAGCAGTGTCCGCGAAATAATCACAGATACGCAGTATTTT. Its translation is CASSVREIITDTQYF. The variable domain in full, completed from reference TRBV2 and TRBJ2-3, reads EPEVTQTPSHQVTQMGQEVILRCVPISNHLYFYWYRQILGQKVEFLVSFYNNEISEKSEIFDDQFSVERPDGSNFTLKIRSTKLEDSAMYFCASSVREIITDTQYFGPGTRLTVL.

V is TRBV29-1 and J is TRBJ1-5, with D possibly being TRBD1 (6 bases). From germline, CDR1 is SQVTM and CDR2 ANQGSEA. The CDR3 covers 13 residues. V was pared by 4 bases and J by 7 bases, with 14 bases between. The CDR3: CSVGRGVGQPQHF. The CDR3 DNA is TGCAGCGTTGGCAGGGGAGTGGGCCAGCCCCAGCATTTT.

This chain joins TRBV30 and TRBJ2-7; 7 bases are a match to TRBD1. CDR1 GTSNPN and CDR2 SVGIG come from the germline V gene (reference sequence). The CDR3 contains 16 residues. J lost 1 base, V lost 0 bases, and 9 bases had no gene match. The CDR3: CAWSVTGTDGSYEQYF. CDR3 in DNA: TGTGCCTGGAGTGTAACCGGGACAGACGGGTCCTACGAGCAGTACTTC.

The chain employs TRBV9 and TRBJ2-2, with a possible D match to TRBD2 (5 bases). The CDR3 extends over 15 amino acids. V gave up 4 bases and J gave up 0 bases, with 10 bases separating them. The germline V gene has CDR1 SGDLS and CDR2 YYNGEE. The CDR3 nucleotides are TGTGCCAGCAGCATTACTAGGACGAACACCGGGGAGCTGTTTTTT. It is translated as CASSITRTNTGELFF.

This chain links TRBV29-1 with TRBJ2-7, with 9 bases lining up with TRBD1. V shed 6 bases, J shed 2 bases, and the junction held 8 bases outside the gene matches. Germline CDR1 SQVTM, CDR2 ANQGSEA. The CDR3 is 14 residues long. This CDR3 reads CSVTSDRGTYEQYF. Written as DNA, the CDR3 is TGCAGCGTGACCTCGGACAGGGGAACCTACGAGCAGTACTTC.